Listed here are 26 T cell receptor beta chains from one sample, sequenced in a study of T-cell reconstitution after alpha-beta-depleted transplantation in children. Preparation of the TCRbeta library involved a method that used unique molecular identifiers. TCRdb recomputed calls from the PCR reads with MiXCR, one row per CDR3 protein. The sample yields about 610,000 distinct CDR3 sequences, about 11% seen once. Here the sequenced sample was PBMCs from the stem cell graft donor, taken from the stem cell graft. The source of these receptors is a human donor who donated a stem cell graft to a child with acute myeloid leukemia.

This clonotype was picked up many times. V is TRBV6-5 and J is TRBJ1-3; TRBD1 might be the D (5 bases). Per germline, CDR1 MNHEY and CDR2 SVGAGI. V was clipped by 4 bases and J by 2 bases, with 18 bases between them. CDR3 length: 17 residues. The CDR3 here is CASSFLGGGYTGNTIYF. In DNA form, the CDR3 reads TGTGCCAGCAGTTTCCTTGGTGGGGGGTATACTGGAAACACCATATATTTT.

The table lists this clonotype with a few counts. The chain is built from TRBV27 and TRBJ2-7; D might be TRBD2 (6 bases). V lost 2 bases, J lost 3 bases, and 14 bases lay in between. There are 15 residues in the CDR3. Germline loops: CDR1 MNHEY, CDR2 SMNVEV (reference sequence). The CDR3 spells CASSLVGLPDYEQYF. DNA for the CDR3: TGTGCCAGCAGTTTAGTGGGACTCCCGGACTACGAGCAGTACTTC.

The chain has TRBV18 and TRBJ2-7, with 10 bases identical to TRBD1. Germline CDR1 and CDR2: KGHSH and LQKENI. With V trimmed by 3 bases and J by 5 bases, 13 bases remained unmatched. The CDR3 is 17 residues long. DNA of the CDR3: TGTGCCAGCTCACCGGGCGGGGCCCGGACAGGGGGTAACGAGCAGTACTTC. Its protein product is CASSPGGARTGGNEQYF.

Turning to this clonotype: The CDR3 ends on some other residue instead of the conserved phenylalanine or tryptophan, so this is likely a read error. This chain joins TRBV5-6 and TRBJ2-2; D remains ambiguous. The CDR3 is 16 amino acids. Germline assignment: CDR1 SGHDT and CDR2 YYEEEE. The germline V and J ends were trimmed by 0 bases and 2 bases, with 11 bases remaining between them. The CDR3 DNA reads TGTGCCAGCAGCTTGGACAGCACATATAACACCGGGGAGCTGTTTTCT. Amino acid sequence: CASSLDSTYNTGELFS.

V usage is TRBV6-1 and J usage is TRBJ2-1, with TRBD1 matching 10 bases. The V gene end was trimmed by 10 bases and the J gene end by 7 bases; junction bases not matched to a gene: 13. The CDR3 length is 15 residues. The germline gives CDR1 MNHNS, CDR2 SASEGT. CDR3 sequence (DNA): TGTGCCACCCTCCCGGGACAGGGGAGAGGAAATGAGCAGTTCTTC. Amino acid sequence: CATLPGQGRGNEQFF.

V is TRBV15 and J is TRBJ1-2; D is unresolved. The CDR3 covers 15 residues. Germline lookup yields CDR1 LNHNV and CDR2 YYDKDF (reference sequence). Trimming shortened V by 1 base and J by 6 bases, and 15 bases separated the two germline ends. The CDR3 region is CATSRGSNLRDGYTF. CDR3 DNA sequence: TGTGCCACCAGCAGAGGCTCTAATTTAAGGGATGGCTACACCTTC.

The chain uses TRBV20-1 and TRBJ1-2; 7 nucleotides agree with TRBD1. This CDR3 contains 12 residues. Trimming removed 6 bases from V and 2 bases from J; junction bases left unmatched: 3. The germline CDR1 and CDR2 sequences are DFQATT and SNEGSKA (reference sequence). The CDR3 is CSAPGQNYGYTF. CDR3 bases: TGCAGTGCCCCGGGACAGAACTATGGCTACACCTTC.

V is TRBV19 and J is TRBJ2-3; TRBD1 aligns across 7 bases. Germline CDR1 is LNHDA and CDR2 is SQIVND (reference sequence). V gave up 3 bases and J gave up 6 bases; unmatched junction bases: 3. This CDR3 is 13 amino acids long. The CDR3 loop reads CASSIQGVDTQYF. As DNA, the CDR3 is TGTGCCAGTAGTATCCAGGGGGTTGATACGCAGTATTTT.

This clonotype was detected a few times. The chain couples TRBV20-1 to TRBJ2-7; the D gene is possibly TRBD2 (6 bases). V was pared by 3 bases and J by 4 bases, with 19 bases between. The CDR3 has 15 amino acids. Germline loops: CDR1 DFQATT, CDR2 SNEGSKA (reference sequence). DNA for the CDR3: TGCAGTGCTAGTGTCCCGGGAGTCGGGGGTTACGAGCAGTACTTC. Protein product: CSASVPGVGGYEQYF.

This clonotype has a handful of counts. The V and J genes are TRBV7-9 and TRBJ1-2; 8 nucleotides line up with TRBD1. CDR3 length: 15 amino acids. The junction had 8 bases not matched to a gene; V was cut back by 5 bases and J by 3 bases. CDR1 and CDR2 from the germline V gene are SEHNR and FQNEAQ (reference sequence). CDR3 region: CASSRGDRLHYGYTF. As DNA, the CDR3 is TGTGCCAGCAGCCGCGGGGACAGGTTACACTATGGCTACACCTTC.

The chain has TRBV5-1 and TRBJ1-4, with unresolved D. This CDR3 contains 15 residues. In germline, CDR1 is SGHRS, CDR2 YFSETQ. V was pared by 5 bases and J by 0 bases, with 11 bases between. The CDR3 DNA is TGCGCCAGCAGGTCTATGGCGGCAACTAATGAAAAACTGTTTTTT. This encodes CASRSMAATNEKLFF. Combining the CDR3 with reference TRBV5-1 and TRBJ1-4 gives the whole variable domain KAGVTQTPRYLIKTRGQQVTLSCSPISGHRSVSWYQQTPGQGLQFLFEYFSETQRNKGNFPGRFSGRQFSNSRSEMNVSTLELGDSALYLCASRSMAATNEKLFFGSGTQLSVL.

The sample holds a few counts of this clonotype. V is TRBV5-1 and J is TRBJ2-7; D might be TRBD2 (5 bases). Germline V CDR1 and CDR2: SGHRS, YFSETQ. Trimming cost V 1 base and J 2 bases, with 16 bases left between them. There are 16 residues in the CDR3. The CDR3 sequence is CASSLILNGVPYEQYF. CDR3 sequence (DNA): TGCGCCAGCAGCTTGATCCTCAACGGGGTTCCCTACGAGCAGTACTTC.

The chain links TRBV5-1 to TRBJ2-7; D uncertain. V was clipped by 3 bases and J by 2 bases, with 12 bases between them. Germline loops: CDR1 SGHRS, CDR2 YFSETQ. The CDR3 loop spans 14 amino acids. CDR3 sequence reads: CASSSYAETYEQYF. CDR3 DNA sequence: TGCGCCAGCAGCTCCTATGCGGAAACCTACGAGCAGTACTTC.

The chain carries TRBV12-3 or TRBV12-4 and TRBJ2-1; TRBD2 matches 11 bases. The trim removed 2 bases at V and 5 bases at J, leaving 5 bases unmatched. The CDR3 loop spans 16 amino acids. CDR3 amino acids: CASSLLLAGGDNEQFF. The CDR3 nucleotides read TGTGCCAGCAGTTTACTTCTAGCGGGAGGTGACAATGAGCAGTTCTTC.

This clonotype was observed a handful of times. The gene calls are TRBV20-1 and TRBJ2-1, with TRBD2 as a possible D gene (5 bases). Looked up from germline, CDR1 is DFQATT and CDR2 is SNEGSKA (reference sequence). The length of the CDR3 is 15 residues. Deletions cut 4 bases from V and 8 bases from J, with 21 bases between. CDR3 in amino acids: CSATPRSATRDEQFF. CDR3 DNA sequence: TGCAGTGCTACCCCCAGGAGTGCGACGAGGGATGAGCAGTTCTTC.

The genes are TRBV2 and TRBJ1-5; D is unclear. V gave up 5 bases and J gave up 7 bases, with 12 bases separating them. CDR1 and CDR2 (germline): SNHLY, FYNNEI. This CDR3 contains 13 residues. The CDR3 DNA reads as TGTGCCAGCAGTCCCGGGGTAGACCAGCCCCAGCATTTT. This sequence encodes CASSPGVDQPQHF.

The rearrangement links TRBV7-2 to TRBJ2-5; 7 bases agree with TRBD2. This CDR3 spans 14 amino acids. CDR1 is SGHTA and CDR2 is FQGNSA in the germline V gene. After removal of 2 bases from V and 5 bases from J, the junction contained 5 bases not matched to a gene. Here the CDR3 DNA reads TGTGCCAGCAGCTTACAGACTAGCATGGAGACCCAGTACTTC. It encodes CASSLQTSMETQYF.

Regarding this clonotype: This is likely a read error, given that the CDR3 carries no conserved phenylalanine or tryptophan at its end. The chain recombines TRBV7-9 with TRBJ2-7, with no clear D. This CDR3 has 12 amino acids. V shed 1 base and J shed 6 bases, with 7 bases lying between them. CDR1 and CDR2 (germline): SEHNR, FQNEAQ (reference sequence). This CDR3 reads CASSLVAFEQYC. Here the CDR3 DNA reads TGTGCCAGCAGCTTAGTTGCGTTCGAGCAGTACTGC.

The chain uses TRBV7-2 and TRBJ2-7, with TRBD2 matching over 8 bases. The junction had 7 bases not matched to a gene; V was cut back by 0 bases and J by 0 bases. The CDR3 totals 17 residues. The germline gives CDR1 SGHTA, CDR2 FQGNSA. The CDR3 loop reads CASSLASLAGLSYEQYF. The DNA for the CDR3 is TGTGCCAGCAGCTTAGCTTCCCTAGCGGGTCTCTCCTACGAGCAGTACTTC.

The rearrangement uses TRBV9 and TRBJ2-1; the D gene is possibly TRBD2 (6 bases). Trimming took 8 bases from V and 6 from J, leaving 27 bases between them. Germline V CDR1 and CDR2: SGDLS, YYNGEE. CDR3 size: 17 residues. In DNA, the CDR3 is TGTGCCAGTACGGAGGGGTTTGAGAGTGCTACAATCAATGAGCAGTTCTTC. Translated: CASTEGFESATINEQFF.

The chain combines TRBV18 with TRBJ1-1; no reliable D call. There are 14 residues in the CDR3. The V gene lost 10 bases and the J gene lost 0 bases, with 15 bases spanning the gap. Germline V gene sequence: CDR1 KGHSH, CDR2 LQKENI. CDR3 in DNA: TGTGCCACCCAGAGAGGGCAGGTGAACACTGAAGCTTTCTTT. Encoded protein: CATQRGQVNTEAFF.

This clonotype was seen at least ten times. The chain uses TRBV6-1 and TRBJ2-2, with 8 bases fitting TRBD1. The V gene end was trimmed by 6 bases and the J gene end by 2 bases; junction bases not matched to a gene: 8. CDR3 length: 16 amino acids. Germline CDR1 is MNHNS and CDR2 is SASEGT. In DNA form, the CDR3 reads TGTGCCAGCAGAGAGCAGGACAGGGCTAACACCGGGGAGCTGTTTTTT. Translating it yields CASREQDRANTGELFF.

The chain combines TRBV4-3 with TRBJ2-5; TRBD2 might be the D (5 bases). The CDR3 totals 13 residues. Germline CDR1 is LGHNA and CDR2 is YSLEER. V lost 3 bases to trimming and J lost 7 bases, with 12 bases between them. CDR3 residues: CASSQDRDRTQYF. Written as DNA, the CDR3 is TGCGCCAGCAGCCAGGACCGGGATCGGACCCAGTACTTC.

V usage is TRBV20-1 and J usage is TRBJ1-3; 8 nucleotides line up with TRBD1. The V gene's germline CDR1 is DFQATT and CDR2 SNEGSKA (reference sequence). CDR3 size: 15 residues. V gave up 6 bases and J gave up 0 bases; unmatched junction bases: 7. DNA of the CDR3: TGCAGTGCGAACGGACAGGGCAACTCTGGAAACACCATATATTTT. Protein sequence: CSANGQGNSGNTIYF.

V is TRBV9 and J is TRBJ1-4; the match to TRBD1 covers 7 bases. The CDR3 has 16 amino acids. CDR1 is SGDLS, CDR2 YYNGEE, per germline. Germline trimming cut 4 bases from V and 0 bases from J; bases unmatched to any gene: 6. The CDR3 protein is CASSRRTGATNEKLFF. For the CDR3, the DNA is TGTGCCAGCAGCCGCCGGACAGGAGCAACTAATGAAAAACTGTTTTTT.

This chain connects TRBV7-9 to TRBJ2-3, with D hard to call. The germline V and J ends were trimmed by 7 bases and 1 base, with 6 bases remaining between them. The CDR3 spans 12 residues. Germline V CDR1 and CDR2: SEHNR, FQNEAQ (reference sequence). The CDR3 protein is CASNRGTDTQYF. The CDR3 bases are TGTGCCAGCAACCGAGGCACAGATACGCAGTATTTT.